The rows below give T cell receptor beta chains drawn from one sample of a study of persistence of HIV-infected CD4 T cells. TCRdb's copy holds only in-frame clones and misses some; the assay was immunoSEQ multiplex PCR. Of under 45,000 clones listed, roughly 90% are singletons. Their recognized antigens are unknown. Sequenced material: CD4+ T cells sorted from PBMCs after 18-hour stimulation, taken from a patient who received antiretroviral therapy. The receptors were gathered from an adult man with HIV who was CMV-seropositive. Each CDR3 is given with its conserved first and last residue. The D gene is left open where the match is weak. Clone sizes are given selectively: once, few, many, or a class where the clone is expanded.

>TRBJ1-1|-|TRBV6-5|-
CASSYLTGEAFF
TGTGCCAGCAGTTACTTGACAGGAGAAGCTTTCTTT
>TRBJ1-6|-|TRBV6-2/TRBV6-3|-
CASSYSLPPLHF
TGTGCCAGCAGTTATTCTCTTCCACCCCTCCACTTT
>TRBJ1-5|-|TRBV6-5|-
CASRARDSNQPQHF
TGTGCCAGCAGGGCACGGGACTCCAATCAGCCCCAGCATTTT
>TRBJ2-7|-|TRBV21-1|-
CASPREGGSYEQYF
TGTGCCAGCCCCAGGGAGGGAGGATCCTACGAGCAGTACTTC
>TRBJ2-7|-|TRBV19|-
CASSIKVGHLYF
TGTGCCAGTAGTATTAAAGTGGGCCACCTTTACTTC
>TRBJ1-1|-|TRBV20-1|-
CSAKLPGTPDF
TGCAGTGCTAAGTTACCGGGGACTCCAGACTTT
>TRBJ1-4|once|TRBV2|-
CASSSHPGGTNEKLFF
TGTGCCAGCAGTAGCCACCCTGGGGGCACTAATGAAAAACTGTTTTTT
>TRBJ1-1|-|TRBV6-5|TRBD1
CASDKQGGKTEAFF
TGTGCCAGCGATAAACAGGGGGGAAAAACTGAAGCTTTCTTT
>TRBJ1-5|-|TRBV2|-
CASSHGQTLNQPQHF
TGTGCCAGCAGTCACGGGCAAACACTCAATCAGCCCCAGCATTTT
>TRBJ1-5|once|TRBV7-8|-
CASSLPGAGGQPQHF
TGTGCCAGCAGCTTACCCGGGGCCGGGGGTCAGCCCCAGCATTTT
>TRBJ2-1|-|TRBV29-1|TRBD2
CSVEGVLAGGPNEQFF
TGCAGCGTTGAAGGGGTACTAGCGGGGGGGCCCAATGAGCAGTTCTTC
>TRBJ2-3|-|TRBV27|-
CASSPFRLGTDTQYF
TGTGCCAGCAGTCCGTTCCGGCTTGGCACAGATACGCAGTATTTT
>TRBJ1-2|-|TRBV7-2|-
CASSLQTGDYNYGYTF
TGTGCCAGCAGCCTACAGACAGGAGACTACAACTATGGCTACACCTTC
>TRBJ2-7|-|TRBV20-1|-
CSCSIGEEQYF
TGCAGTTGCTCTATCGGGGAGGAGCAGTACTTC
>TRBJ2-5|-|TRBV6-6|TRBD2
CASRQLSGGETQYF
TGTGCCAGCAGACAACTTAGCGGGGGAGAGACCCAGTACTTC
>TRBJ2-3|few|TRBV6-4|-
CASSEPATGPSQYF
TGTGCCAGCAGTGAGCCCGCGACTGGCCCATCCCAGTATTTT
>TRBJ2-7|-|TRBV7-3|TRBD1
CASSLQAGGRYEQYF
TGTGCCAGCAGCTTACAGGCAGGGGGCCGATACGAGCAGTACTTC
>TRBJ1-5|-|TRBV27|-
CASSALGTRSYQPQHF
TGTGCCAGCAGCGCCCTGGGGACACGGAGTTATCAGCCCCAGCATTTT
>TRBJ1-2|-|TRBV5-1|TRBD1
CASSLGLGTAFSPYTF
TGCGCCAGCAGCTTGGGCCTTGGGACAGCCTTTTCTCCCTACACCTTC
>TRBJ2-2|-|TRBV19|-
CASGEQGVGELFF
TGTGCCAGTGGCGAACAGGGCGTCGGGGAGCTGTTTTTT
>TRBJ1-4|-|TRBV5-1|-
CASSPERATNEKLFF
TGCGCCAGCAGCCCCGAACGGGCAACTAATGAAAAACTGTTTTTT
>TRBJ1-1|-|TRBV12-2|-
CASRPPPTGCTEAFF
TGTGCAAGTCGCCCCCCCCCGACAGGGTGTACTGAAGCTTTCTTT
>TRBJ1-1|-|TRBV2|-
CASSAESEAFF
TGTGCCAGCAGTGCTGAAAGTGAAGCTTTCTTT
>TRBJ2-3|-|TRBV5-1|-
CASSFQGRNTDTQYF
TGCGCCAGCAGCTTTCAGGGGCGGAACACAGATACGCAGTATTTT
>TRBJ2-7|-|TRBV28|TRBD2
CASSLPSGAAEQYF
TGTGCCAGCAGTTTACCCAGCGGGGCTGCCGAGCAGTACTTC
>TRBJ2-1|-|TRBV27|TRBD2
CASSTSGTSDPSYNEQFF
TGTGCCAGCAGTACCTCCGGGACTAGCGACCCGTCCTACAATGAGCAGTTCTTC
>TRBJ2-7|-|TRBV3-1/TRBV3-2|TRBD1
CASSQSLNRGYEQYF
TGTGCCAGCAGCCAATCTTTGAACAGGGGTTACGAGCAGTACTTC
>TRBJ1-3|-|TRBV6-5|TRBD1
CASTGQISGNTIYF
TGTGCCAGCACGGGACAGATAAGTGGAAACACCATATATTTT
>TRBJ1-1|once|TRBV27|TRBD1
CASSLGGWGQGARGTEAFF
TGTGCCAGCAGTTTGGGGGGGTGGGGACAGGGAGCGAGGGGGACTGAAGCTTTCTTT
>TRBJ2-7|-|TRBV6-5|-
CASGRGNEQYF
TGTGCCAGCGGCAGGGGCAACGAGCAGTACTTC
>TRBJ2-7|-|TRBV29-1|-
CSVRRQTDEQYF
TGCAGCGTCCGAAGGCAGACAGACGAGCAGTACTTC
>TRBJ1-4|-|TRBV3-1/TRBV3-2|TRBD1
CASSQRQGGEKLFF
TGTGCCAGCAGCCAACGACAGGGTGGCGAAAAACTGTTTTTT
>TRBJ1-4|-|TRBV7-8|TRBD1
CASSRDRGTEKLFF
TGTGCCAGCAGCCGAGACAGGGGGACTGAAAAACTGTTTTTT
>TRBJ1-2|-|TRBV21-1|-
CASSKGGQRNYGYTF
TGTGCCAGCAGCAAAGGGGGACAGAGAAACTATGGCTACACCTTC
>TRBJ1-2|-|TRBV28|-
CASSTDYGYTF
TGTGCCAGCAGTACCGACTATGGCTACACCTTC
>TRBJ1-5|-|TRBV19|TRBD1
CASSIMQSGGSQPQHF
TGTGCCAGTAGTATAATGCAATCAGGGGGGAGTCAGCCCCAGCATTTT
>TRBJ1-5|few|TRBV19|-
CASSGGNLGREFNQPQHF
TGTGCCAGTAGCGGGGGAAACCTGGGCAGGGAGTTCAATCAGCCCCAGCATTTT
>TRBJ1-3|-|TRBV29-1|TRBD1
CSVLNRDRGTGNTIYF
TGCAGCGTTTTGAACCGGGACAGGGGGACTGGAAACACCATATATTTT
>TRBJ2-4|-|TRBV6-5|-
CASSSSGQKNIQYF
TGTGCCAGCAGCTCCTCCGGACAGAAAAACATTCAGTACTTC
>TRBJ1-5|-|TRBV15|-
CATSRDRDRENQPQHF
TGTGCCACCAGCAGAGATCGGGACCGAGAGAATCAGCCCCAGCATTTT
>TRBJ2-1|-|TRBV2|-
CASRTGLHNEQFF
TGTGCCAGCAGAACAGGGCTTCACAATGAGCAGTTCTTC
>TRBJ1-3|-|TRBV6-5|-
CASSYDSGNTIYF
TGTGCCAGCAGTTACGACTCTGGAAACACCATATATTTT
>TRBJ1-5|-|TRBV4-1|-
CASSQEGYSNQPQHF
TGCGCCAGCAGCCAAGAAGGTTATAGCAATCAGCCCCAGCATTTT
>TRBJ2-7|-|TRBV2|-
CASSLQGTYEQYF
TGTGCCAGCAGTCTTCAGGGAACATACGAGCAGTACTTC
>TRBJ2-2|-|TRBV7-3|TRBD2
CASSSIPGLATGELFF
TGTGCCAGCAGCTCCATCCCCGGACTAGCGACCGGGGAGCTGTTTTTT
>TRBJ2-1|-|TRBV9|-
CASSEISYNEQFF
TGTGCCAGCAGCGAAATCTCCTACAATGAGCAGTTCTTC
>TRBJ2-3|once|TRBV5-4|TRBD2
CASSPLAGGSTDTQYF
TGTGCCAGCAGCCCCCTAGCGGGGGGTAGCACAGATACGCAGTATTTT
>TRBJ1-2|-|TRBV25-1|TRBD1
CASSGSGQGDYGYTF
TGTGCCAGCAGTGGGAGCGGACAGGGCGACTATGGCTACACCTTC
>TRBJ1-1|once|TRBV29-1|-
CSVKTQENTEAFF
TGCAGCGTTAAGACCCAGGAGAACACTGAAGCTTTCTTT
>TRBJ1-5|-|TRBV7-2|-
CASSLQVRQPQHF
TGTGCCAGCAGCTTACAGGTCCGGCAGCCCCAGCATTTT
>TRBJ1-1|-|TRBV28|-
CASSHPTGNTEAFF
TGTGCCAGCAGTCATCCGACGGGGAACACTGAAGCTTTCTTT
>TRBJ1-2|-|TRBV10-3|-
CATRQPNYGYTF
TGTGCCACCAGACAACCGAACTATGGCTACACCTTC
>TRBJ2-5|-|TRBV6-5|TRBD1
CASSTRDRQETQYF
TGTGCCAGCAGTACCCGGGACAGACAAGAGACCCAGTACTTC
>TRBJ1-5|-|TRBV7-8|-
CASSLAKSGNQPQHF
TGTGCCAGCAGCTTAGCTAAGAGCGGCAATCAGCCCCAGCATTTT
>TRBJ1-4|-|TRBV4-2|TRBD1
CASSRLDRRDATNEKLFF
TGTGCCAGCAGCCGCCTGGACAGGCGGGATGCAACTAATGAAAAACTGTTTTTT